The 4 T cell receptor beta chains given below trace back to one sample, sequenced in a study of blood T cells in healthy people across ages. With a J-beta primer mix and a sample-barcoded 5' primer, a second PCR ran about 6 to 11 cycles. TCRdb recomputed calls from the 5' RACE reads with MiXCR, one row per CDR3 protein. This sample has some 1.4 million distinct CDR3 sequences, with roughly 40% found just once. Sequences were obtained from blood. The source is a woman aged 18-35 years in good health.

The chain uses TRBV29-1 and TRBJ2-7, with 12 bases identical to TRBD2. The length of the CDR3 is 13 residues. The V gene's germline CDR1 is SQVTM and CDR2 ANQGSEA. Trimming at V came to 6 bases and at J to 2 bases, leaving 2 bases not matched to a gene. CDR3 loop: CSVSSGRAYEQYF. The DNA of the CDR3 is TGCAGCGTGTCTAGCGGGAGGGCCTACGAGCAGTACTTC.

In this sample, this clonotype turned up many times. The J gene is TRBJ2-7, the V gene TRBV6-5; weak D call: TRBD1 (6 bases). V lost 8 bases and J lost 3, with 17 bases in between. Germline assignment: CDR1 MNHEY and CDR2 SVGAGI. CDR3 length: 14 amino acids. This chain's CDR3 is CASSPDSRNYEQYF. In DNA form, the CDR3 reads TGTGCCAGCTCCCCGGACAGTCGAAACTACGAGCAGTACTTC.

The rearrangement joins TRBV20-1 to TRBJ1-2; D is possibly TRBD1 (6 bases). The CDR3 length is 14 residues. Between the trimmed V and J ends, which lost 0 bases and 2 bases, there was a span of 10 bases. Per the germline V gene, CDR1 is DFQATT and CDR2 is SNEGSKA (reference sequence). CDR3 sequence (DNA): TGCAGTGCTAGAGAAGGGGGGAGCAACTATGGCTACACCTTC. Translated: CSAREGGSNYGYTF.

The rearrangement links TRBV4-2 to TRBJ2-3, with 9 positions matching TRBD2. The CDR3 is 16 amino acids. Germline CDR1 reads LGHNA; CDR2 reads YNFKEQ. Losses at the gene ends were 0 bases for V and 5 bases for J; bases not matched to a gene: 6. The CDR3 here is CASSQELGLAGDTQYF. In DNA form, the CDR3 reads TGTGCCAGCAGCCAAGAGTTGGGACTAGCCGGAGATACGCAGTATTTT.